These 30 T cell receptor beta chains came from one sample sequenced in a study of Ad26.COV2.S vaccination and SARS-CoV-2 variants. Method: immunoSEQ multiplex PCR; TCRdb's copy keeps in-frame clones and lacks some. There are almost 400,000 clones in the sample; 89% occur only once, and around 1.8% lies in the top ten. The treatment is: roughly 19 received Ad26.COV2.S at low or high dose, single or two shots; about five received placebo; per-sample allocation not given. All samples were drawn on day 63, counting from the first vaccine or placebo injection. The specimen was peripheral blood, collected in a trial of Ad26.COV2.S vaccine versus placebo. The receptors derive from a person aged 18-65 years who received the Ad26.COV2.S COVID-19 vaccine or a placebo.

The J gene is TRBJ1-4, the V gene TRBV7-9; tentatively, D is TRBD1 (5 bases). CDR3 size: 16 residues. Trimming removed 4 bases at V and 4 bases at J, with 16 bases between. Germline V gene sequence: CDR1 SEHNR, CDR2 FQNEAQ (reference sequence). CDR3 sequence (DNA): TGTGCCAGCAGCTATTATGTGGGACGGGGTAATGAAAAACTGTTTTTT. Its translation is CASSYYVGRGNEKLFF. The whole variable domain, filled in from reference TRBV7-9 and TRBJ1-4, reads DTGVSQNPRHKITKRGQNVTFRCDPISEHNRLYWYRQTLGQGPEFLTYFQNEAQLEKSRLLSDRFSAERPKGSFSTLEIQRTEQGDSAMYLCASSYYVGRGNEKLFFGSGTQLSVL.

In DNA form, the CDR3 reads TGTGCCAGCAGCCCGGACAGGGTGGACACTGAAGCTTTCTTT. This encodes CASSPDRVDTEAFF. This chain links TRBV7-8 with TRBJ1-1; 8 nucleotides line up with TRBD1. The trim removed 5 bases at V and 3 bases at J, leaving 5 bases unmatched. Germline V gene data show CDR1 as SGHVS and CDR2 as FQNEAQ. The CDR3 consists of 14 residues.

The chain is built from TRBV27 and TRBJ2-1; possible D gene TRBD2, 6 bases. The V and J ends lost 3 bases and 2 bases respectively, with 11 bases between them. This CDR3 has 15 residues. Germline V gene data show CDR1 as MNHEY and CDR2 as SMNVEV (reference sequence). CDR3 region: CASSFSRGAYNEQFF. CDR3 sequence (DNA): TGTGCCAGCAGTTTCTCGCGGGGAGCCTACAATGAGCAGTTCTTC.

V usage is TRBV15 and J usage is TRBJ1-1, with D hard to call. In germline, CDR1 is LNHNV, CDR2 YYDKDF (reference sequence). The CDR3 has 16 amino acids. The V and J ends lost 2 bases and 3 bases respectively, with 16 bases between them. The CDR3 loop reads CATSRTMVLGDTEAFF. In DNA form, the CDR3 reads TGTGCCACCAGCAGAACTATGGTCCTAGGAGACACTGAAGCTTTCTTT.

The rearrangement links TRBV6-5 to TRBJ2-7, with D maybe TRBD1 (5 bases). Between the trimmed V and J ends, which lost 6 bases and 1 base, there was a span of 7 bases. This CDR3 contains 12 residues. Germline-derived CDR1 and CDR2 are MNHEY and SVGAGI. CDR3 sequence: CASSDSSYEQYF. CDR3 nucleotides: TGTGCCAGCAGCGACAGTTCCTACGAGCAGTACTTC.

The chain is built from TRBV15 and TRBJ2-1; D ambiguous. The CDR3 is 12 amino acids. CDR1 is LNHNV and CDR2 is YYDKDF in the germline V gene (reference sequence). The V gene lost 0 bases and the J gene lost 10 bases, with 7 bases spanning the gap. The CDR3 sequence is CATSRDPQEQFF. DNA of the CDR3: TGTGCCACCAGCAGAGATCCACAAGAGCAGTTCTTC.

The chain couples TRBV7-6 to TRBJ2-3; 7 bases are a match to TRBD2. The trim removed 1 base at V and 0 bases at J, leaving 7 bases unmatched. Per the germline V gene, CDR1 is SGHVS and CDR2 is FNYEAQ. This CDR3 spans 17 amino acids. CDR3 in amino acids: CASSLGGLAASTDTQYF. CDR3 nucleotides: TGTGCCAGCAGCTTAGGCGGTCTAGCGGCTAGCACAGATACGCAGTATTTT.

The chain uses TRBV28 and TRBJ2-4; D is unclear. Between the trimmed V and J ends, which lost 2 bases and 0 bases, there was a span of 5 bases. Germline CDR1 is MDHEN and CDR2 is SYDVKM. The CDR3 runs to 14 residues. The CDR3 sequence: CASSLKLAKNIQYF. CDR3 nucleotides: TGTGCCAGCAGTTTAAAGTTAGCCAAAAACATTCAGTACTTC.

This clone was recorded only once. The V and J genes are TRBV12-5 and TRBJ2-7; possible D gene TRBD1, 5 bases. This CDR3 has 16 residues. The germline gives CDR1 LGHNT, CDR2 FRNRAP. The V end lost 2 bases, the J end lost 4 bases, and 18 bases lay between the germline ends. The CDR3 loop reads CASGLQGRNPRYEQYF. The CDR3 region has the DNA TGTGCTAGTGGTTTGCAGGGCCGGAATCCTCGATACGAGCAGTACTTC.

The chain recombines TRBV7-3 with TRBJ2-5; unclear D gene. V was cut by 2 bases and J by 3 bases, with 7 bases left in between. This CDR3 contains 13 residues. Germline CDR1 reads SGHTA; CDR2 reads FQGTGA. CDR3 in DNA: TGTGCCAGCAGCTTAGGGGTAAAAGAGACCCAGTACTTC. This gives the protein CASSLGVKETQYF. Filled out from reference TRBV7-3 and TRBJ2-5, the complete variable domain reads GAGVSQTPSNKVTEKGKYVELRCDPISGHTALYWYRQSLGQGPEFLIYFQGTGAADDSGLPNDRFFAVRPEGSVSTLKIQRTERGDSAVYLCASSLGVKETQYFGPGTRLLVL.

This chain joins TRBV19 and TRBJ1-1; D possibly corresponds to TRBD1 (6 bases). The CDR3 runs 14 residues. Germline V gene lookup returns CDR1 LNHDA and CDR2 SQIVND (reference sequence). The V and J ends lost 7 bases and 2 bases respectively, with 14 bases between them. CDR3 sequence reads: CASKGPGHNTEAFF. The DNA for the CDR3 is TGTGCCAGTAAGGGCCCGGGACATAACACTGAAGCTTTCTTT.

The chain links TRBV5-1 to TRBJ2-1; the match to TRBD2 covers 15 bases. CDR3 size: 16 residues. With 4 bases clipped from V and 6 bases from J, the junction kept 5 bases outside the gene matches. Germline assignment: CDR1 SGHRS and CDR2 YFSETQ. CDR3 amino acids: CASSPGLAGGLNEQFF. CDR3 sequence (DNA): TGCGCCAGCAGCCCTGGACTAGCGGGAGGGCTCAATGAGCAGTTCTTC.

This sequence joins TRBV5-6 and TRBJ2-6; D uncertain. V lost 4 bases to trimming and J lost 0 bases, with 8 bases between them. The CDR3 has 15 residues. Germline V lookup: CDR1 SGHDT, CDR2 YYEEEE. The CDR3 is CASSLGTSGANVLTF. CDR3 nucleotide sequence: TGTGCCAGCAGCCTCGGAACCTCTGGGGCCAACGTCCTGACTTTC.

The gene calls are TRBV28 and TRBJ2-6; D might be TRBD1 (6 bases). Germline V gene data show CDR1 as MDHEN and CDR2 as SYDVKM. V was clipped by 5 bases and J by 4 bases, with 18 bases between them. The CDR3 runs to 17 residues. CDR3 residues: CASSPPQGLSGANVLTF. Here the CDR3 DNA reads TGTGCCAGCAGTCCCCCCCAGGGGCTTAGCGGGGCCAACGTCCTGACTTTC.

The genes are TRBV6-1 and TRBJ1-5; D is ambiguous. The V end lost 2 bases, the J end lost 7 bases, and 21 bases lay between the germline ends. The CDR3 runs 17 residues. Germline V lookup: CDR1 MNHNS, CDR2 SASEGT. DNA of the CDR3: TGTGCCAGCAGTGAACGGTTCGGATCGGGAGTCAGGCAGCCCCAGCATTTT. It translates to CASSERFGSGVRQPQHF.

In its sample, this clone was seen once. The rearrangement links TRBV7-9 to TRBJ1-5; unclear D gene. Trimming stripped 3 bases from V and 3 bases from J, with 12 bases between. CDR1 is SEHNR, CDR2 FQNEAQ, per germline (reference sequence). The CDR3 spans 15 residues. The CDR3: CASSLVAAPNQPQHF. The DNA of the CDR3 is TGTGCCAGCAGCTTGGTGGCAGCACCCAATCAGCCCCAGCATTTT. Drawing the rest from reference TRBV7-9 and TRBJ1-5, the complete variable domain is DTGVSQNPRHKITKRGQNVTFRCDPISEHNRLYWYRQTLGQGPEFLTYFQNEAQLEKSRLLSDRFSAERPKGSFSTLEIQRTEQGDSAMYLCASSLVAAPNQPQHFGDGTRLSIL.

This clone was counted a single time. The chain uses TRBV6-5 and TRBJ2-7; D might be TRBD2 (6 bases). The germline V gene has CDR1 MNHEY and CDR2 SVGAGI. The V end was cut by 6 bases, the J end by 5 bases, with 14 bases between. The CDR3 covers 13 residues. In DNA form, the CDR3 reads TGTGCCAGCAGGGGGACTGGGAGCAACGAGCAGTACTTC. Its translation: CASRGTGSNEQYF.

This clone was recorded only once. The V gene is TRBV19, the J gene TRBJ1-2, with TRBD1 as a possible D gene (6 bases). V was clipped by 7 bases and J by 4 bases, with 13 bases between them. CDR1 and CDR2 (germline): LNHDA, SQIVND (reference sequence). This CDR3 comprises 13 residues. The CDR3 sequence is CASMSGGLYGYTF. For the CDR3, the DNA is TGTGCCAGTATGTCGGGGGGGCTCTATGGCTACACCTTC.

The CDR3 region has the DNA TGTGCCAGCACGGGACAGGGGGCTCTATACGAGCAGTACTTC. Protein product: CASTGQGALYEQYF. The chain employs TRBV5-8 and TRBJ2-7; 12 bases map to TRBD1. The V segment lost 6 bases and the J segment 4 bases; nucleotides outside the gene matches: 5. The CDR3 has 14 amino acids. Germline V gene data show CDR1 as SGHTS and CDR2 as YDEGEE.

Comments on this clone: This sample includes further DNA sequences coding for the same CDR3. In DNA, the CDR3 is TGTGCCAGCAGCTTGCTGGCAGGCTACGAGCAGTACTTC. This codes for CASSLLAGYEQYF. The V gene is TRBV5-6, the J gene TRBJ2-7, with no clear D. Trimming took 1 base from V and 3 from J, leaving 8 bases between them. The CDR3 runs to 13 residues. Germline loops: CDR1 SGHDT, CDR2 YYEEEE.

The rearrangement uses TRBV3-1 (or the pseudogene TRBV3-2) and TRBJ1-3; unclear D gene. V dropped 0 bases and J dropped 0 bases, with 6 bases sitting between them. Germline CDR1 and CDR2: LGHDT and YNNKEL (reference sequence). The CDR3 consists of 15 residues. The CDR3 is CASSQEHFSGNTIYF. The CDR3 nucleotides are TGTGCCAGCAGCCAAGAACATTTCTCTGGAAACACCATATATTTT.

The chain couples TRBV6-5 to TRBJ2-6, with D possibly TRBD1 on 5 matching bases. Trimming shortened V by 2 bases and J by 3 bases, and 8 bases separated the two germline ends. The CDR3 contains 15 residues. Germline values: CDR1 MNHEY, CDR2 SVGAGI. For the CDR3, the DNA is TGTGCCAGCAGTTACGGGGCCGGTGGGGCCAACGTCCTGACTTTC. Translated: CASSYGAGGANVLTF.

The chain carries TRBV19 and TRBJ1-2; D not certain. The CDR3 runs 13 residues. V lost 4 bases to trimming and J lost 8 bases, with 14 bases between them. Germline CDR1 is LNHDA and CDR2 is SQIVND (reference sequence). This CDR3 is CASSTVATEGYTF. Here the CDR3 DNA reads TGTGCCAGTAGTACTGTAGCCACAGAAGGCTACACCTTC.

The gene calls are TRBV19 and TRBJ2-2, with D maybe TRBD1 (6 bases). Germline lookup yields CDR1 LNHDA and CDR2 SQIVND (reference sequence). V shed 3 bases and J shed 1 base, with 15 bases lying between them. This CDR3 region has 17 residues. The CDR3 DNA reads TGTGCCAGTAGTATCGGTATGCAGGGGCTGAACACCGGGGAGCTGTTTTTT. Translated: CASSIGMQGLNTGELFF.

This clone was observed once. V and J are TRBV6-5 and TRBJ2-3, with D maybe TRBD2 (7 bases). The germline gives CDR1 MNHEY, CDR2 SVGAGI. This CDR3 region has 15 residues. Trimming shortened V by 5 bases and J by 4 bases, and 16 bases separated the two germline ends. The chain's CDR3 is CASSTRKGGADTQYF. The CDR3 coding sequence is TGTGCCAGCAGTACCCGGAAGGGGGGGGCAGATACGCAGTATTTT.

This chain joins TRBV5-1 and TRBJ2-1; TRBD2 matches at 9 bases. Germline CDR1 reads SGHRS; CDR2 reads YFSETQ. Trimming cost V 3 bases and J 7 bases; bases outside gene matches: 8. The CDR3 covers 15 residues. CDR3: CASSWREGGGNEQFF. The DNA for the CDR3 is TGCGCCAGCAGCTGGCGGGAGGGCGGGGGGAATGAGCAGTTCTTC.

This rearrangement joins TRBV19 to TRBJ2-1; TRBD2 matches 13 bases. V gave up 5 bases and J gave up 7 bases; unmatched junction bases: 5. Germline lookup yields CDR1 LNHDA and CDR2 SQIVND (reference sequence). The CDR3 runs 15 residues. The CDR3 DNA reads TGTGCCAGTAGTGTACTAGCGGGAGGGCCGAATGAGCAGTTCTTC. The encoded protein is CASSVLAGGPNEQFF.

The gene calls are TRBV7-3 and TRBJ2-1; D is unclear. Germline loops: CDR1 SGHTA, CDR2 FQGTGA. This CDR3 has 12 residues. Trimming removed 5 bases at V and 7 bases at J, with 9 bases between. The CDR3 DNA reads TGTGCCAGCAGCCCCCTTTCGAATGAGCAGTTCTTC. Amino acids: CASSPLSNEQFF.

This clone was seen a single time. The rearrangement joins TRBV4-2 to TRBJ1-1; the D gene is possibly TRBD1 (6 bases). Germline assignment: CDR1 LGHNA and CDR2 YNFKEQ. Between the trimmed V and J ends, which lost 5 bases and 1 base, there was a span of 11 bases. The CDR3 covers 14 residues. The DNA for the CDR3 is TGTGCCAGCAGCAACGGACAGCAGAACACTGAAGCTTTCTTT. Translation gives CASSNGQQNTEAFF.

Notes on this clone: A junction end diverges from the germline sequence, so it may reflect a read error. The CDR3 loop reads CASSYSARRVGGQGILNTEAFF. CDR3 nucleotide sequence: TGTGCCAGCAGCTACTCAGCACGAAGGGTTGGCGGACAGGGGATCTTGAACACTGAAGCTTTCTTT. V and J are TRBV6-6 and TRBJ1-1; 9 bases map to TRBD1. Germline CDR1 reads MNHNY; CDR2 reads SVGAGI (reference sequence). This CDR3 region has 22 residues.